This passage covers 11 T cell receptor beta chains from one sample sequenced in a study of control samples from healthy donors and cancer patients. Some clones are missing from TCRdb's copy, which holds only in-frame ones; the method was immunoSEQ multiplex PCR. Among hundreds of thousands of clones listed, 75% to 95% were seen once. The sample was PBMCs. Receptors originate from a man between 35 and 55 years old with head and neck cancer.

The chain carries TRBV6-5 and TRBJ1-4, with D maybe TRBD1 (5 bases). From germline, CDR1 is MNHEY and CDR2 SVGAGI. V was cut by 5 bases and J by 8 bases, with 15 bases left in between. CDR3 size: 14 residues. The CDR3, as DNA: TGTGCCAGCAGTAATCAGGGTGGTAAGGAAAAACTGTTTTTT. This codes for CASSNQGGKEKLFF.

V and J are TRBV5-6 and TRBJ1-2; D might be TRBD1 (6 bases). CDR1 and CDR2 from the germline V gene are SGHDT and YYEEEE. The CDR3 loop spans 17 amino acids. The germline V and J ends were trimmed by 0 bases and 5 bases, with 20 bases remaining between them. CDR3 nucleotide sequence: TGTGCCAGCAGCTTGGCCCGGGGGCAGGGACTTAGGTATGGCTACACCTTC. Protein: CASSLARGQGLRYGYTF. The complete variable domain, with remaining parts taken from reference TRBV5-6 and TRBJ1-2, reads DAGVTQSPTHLIKTRGQQVTLRCSPKSGHDTVSWYQQALGQGPQFIFQYYEEEERQRGNFPDRFSGHQFPNYSSELNVNALLLGDSALYLCASSLARGQGLRYGYTFGSGTRLTVV.

The CDR3 protein is CAISDSRGQPQHF. CDR3 sequence (DNA): TGTGCCATCAGTGATTCTCGAGGTCAGCCCCAGCATTTT. The chain joins TRBV10-3 to TRBJ1-5; D unclear. Trimming removed 3 bases from V and 6 bases from J, with 9 bases in between. The CDR3 spans 13 residues. From germline, CDR1 is ENHRY and CDR2 SYGVKD.

The chain employs TRBV6-6 and TRBJ2-2, with TRBD2 matching over 10 bases. Per germline, CDR1 MNHNY and CDR2 SVGAGI (reference sequence). The CDR3 covers 15 residues. Trimming cost V 5 bases and J 2 bases; bases outside gene matches: 2. This CDR3 reads CASSRTSGNTGELFF. The DNA for the CDR3 is TGTGCCAGCAGTCGGACTAGCGGAAACACCGGGGAGCTGTTTTTT.

The rearrangement uses TRBV6-1 and TRBJ1-4, with D possibly TRBD1 on 5 matching bases. The CDR3 runs 16 residues. Trimming stripped 3 bases from V and 0 bases from J, with 11 bases between. CDR1 is MNHNS and CDR2 is SASEGT in the germline V gene. CDR3 coding DNA: TGTGCCAGCAGTGAGGGGGTGACAGCAACTAATGAAAAACTGTTTTTT. Protein product: CASSEGVTATNEKLFF.

CDR3 DNA sequence: TGTGCCACCAGTGATTCACATACAGGAGGGGGCCCGAGGAGCTACACCTTC. It encodes CATSDSHTGGGPRSYTF. This chain uses TRBV24-1 with TRBJ1-2; 7 bases fit TRBD1. Germline V gene data show CDR1 as KGHDR and CDR2 as SFDVKD. Trimming took 2 bases from V and 9 from J; bases not matched to a gene: 17. The CDR3 is made up of 17 amino acids.

This sequence joins TRBV5-6 and TRBJ2-1, with TRBD2 matching over 8 bases. The trim removed 4 bases at V and 4 bases at J, leaving 16 bases unmatched. The length of the CDR3 is 18 residues. In germline, CDR1 is SGHDT, CDR2 YYEEEE. The CDR3 region has the DNA TGTGCCAGCAGCCGGGAGGGAGTTCAGACCCTCGGGTACAATGAGCAGTTCTTC. This encodes CASSREGVQTLGYNEQFF.

The chain carries TRBV27 and TRBJ2-7, with a tentative D call TRBD2 (6 bases). The germline V and J ends were trimmed by 3 bases and 0 bases, with 9 bases remaining between them. Germline lookup yields CDR1 MNHEY and CDR2 SMNVEV (reference sequence). The CDR3 length is 14 residues. CDR3 loop: CASSFGAGSYEQYF. DNA for the CDR3: TGTGCCAGCAGTTTCGGAGCGGGCTCCTACGAGCAGTACTTC.

This chain links TRBV30 with TRBJ1-2; 8 bases fit TRBD1. The CDR3 length is 12 residues. V was clipped by 4 bases and J by 6 bases; unmatched bases: 4. Germline CDR1 and CDR2: GTSNPN and SVGIG (reference sequence). In DNA form, the CDR3 reads TGTGCCTGGACAGGGGGCGCCGATGGCTACACCTTC. As protein: CAWTGGADGYTF. Supplemented by reference TRBV30 and TRBJ1-2, the full variable domain reads SQTIHQWPATLVQPVGSPLSLECTVEGTSNPNLYWYRQAAGRGLQLLFYSVGIGQISSEVPQNLSASRPQDRQFILSSKKLLLSDSGFYLCAWTGGADGYTFGSGTRLTVV.

The V gene is TRBV3-1 (or the pseudogene TRBV3-2), the J gene TRBJ1-3, with D possibly matching TRBD1 (5 bases). CDR1 is LGHDT and CDR2 is YNNKEL in the germline V gene (reference sequence). The V end was cut by 1 base, the J end by 0 bases, with 10 bases between. The CDR3 covers 16 residues. The CDR3 loop reads CASSQGPGTSGNTIYF. The DNA for the CDR3 is TGTGCCAGCAGCCAAGGTCCAGGGACCTCTGGAAACACCATATATTTT.

This clone appeared a single time. The genes are TRBV27 and TRBJ2-1; TRBD1 matches at 9 bases. Germline V gene data show CDR1 as MNHEY and CDR2 as SMNVEV (reference sequence). With 5 bases clipped from V and 7 bases from J, the junction kept 3 bases outside the gene matches. CDR3 size: 13 residues. CDR3 sequence: CASSRGTGNEQFF. The DNA for the CDR3 is TGTGCCAGCAGTCGTGGGACAGGGAATGAGCAGTTCTTC.